Following are 22 T cell receptor beta chains from one sample sequenced in a study of CD8+CD57+ T cells in acquired aplastic anemia. CD8+CD57+ cell expansion had been shown by flow cytometry in patients chosen for sequencing. Genomic DNA was employed as the template in profiling TCR beta VDJ and CDR3. One entry per CDR3 protein, called by TCRdb with MiXCR from the reads. Here the sample spans approximately 300,000 distinct CDR3 sequences, about three fifths being singletons. The sequenced sample was sorted CD4+, CD8+, or CD8+CD57+ T cells (not recorded which) from PBMCs. The source of these receptors is a human donor with aplastic anemia.

This rearrangement joins TRBV25-1 to TRBJ2-7; TRBD1 is a possible D gene (5 bases). The V end lost 6 bases, the J end lost 7 bases, and 16 bases lay between the germline ends. The germline gives CDR1 MGHDK, CDR2 SYGVNS. This CDR3 region has 13 residues. The CDR3 DNA follows: TGTGCCAGCAGCCGACTGTCGGCAGGGGAGCAGTACTTC. This translates into CASSRLSAGEQYF.

This clonotype was recorded many times. The chain couples TRBV7-8 to TRBJ2-7; D call uncertain. Germline values: CDR1 SGHVS, CDR2 FQNEAQ. V gave up 5 bases and J gave up 6 bases, with 20 bases separating them. CDR3 length: 15 amino acids. This CDR3 reads CASSPQDLLHGEQYF. DNA of the CDR3: TGTGCCAGCAGCCCCCAGGACCTACTCCACGGCGAGCAGTACTTC. Together with reference TRBV7-8 and TRBJ2-7, the CDR3 gives the full variable domain: GAGVSQSPRYKVAKRGQDVALRCDPISGHVSLFWYQQALGQGPEFLTYFQNEAQLDKSGLPSDRFFAERPEGSVSTLKIQRTQQEDSAVYLCASSPQDLLHGEQYFGPGTRLTVT.

The chain recombines TRBV2 with TRBJ1-1; 7 nucleotides match TRBD1. CDR3 length equals 13 residues. The J segment lost 6 bases and the V segment lost 11 bases, leaving 12 bases of the junction unmatched. In germline, CDR1 is SNHLY, CDR2 FYNNEI. CDR3 sequence: CAGTRTTGSEAFF. CDR3 sequence (DNA): TGTGCCGGCACCAGAACGACAGGGTCTGAAGCTTTCTTT.

The CDR3 here is CASSFPAAQETQYF. For the CDR3, the DNA is TGCGCCAGCAGCTTTCCGGCAGCTCAAGAGACCCAGTACTTC. J is TRBJ2-5 and V is TRBV5-1; no definite D call. This CDR3 has 14 amino acids. Germline V lookup: CDR1 SGHRS, CDR2 YFSETQ. Trimming removed 2 bases at V and 2 bases at J, with 10 bases between.

This clonotype occurred once. The V gene is TRBV10-2, the J gene TRBJ1-1; no firm D call. Germline V CDR1 and CDR2: WSHSY, SAAADI. The V gene lost 6 bases and the J gene lost 7 bases, with 9 bases spanning the gap. This CDR3 contains 11 residues. In nucleotides, the CDR3 is TGCGCCAGCAGCGCCGGGGATGAAGCTTTCTTT. Its protein product is CASSAGDEAFF.

As concerns this clonotype: An end of the junction differs from the germline gene, which may be a read error. The rearrangement uses TRBV5-4 and TRBJ2-1; 10 bases line up with TRBD2. Germline V gene data show CDR1 as SGHNT and CDR2 as YYREEE (reference sequence). The CDR3 runs to 15 residues. The CDR3 here is CASSLELAGINGQFF. The CDR3 bases are TGTGCCAGCAGCTTGGAACTAGCGGGGATCAATGGGCAGTTCTTC.

The chain couples TRBV10-3 to TRBJ2-7; D might be TRBD2 (7 bases). The germline CDR1 and CDR2 sequences are ENHRY and SYGVKD. V gave up 7 bases and J gave up 2 bases, with 21 bases separating them. The CDR3 has 16 residues. The CDR3 loop reads CAITKGIGGGPYEQYF. CDR3 nucleotides: TGTGCCATCACCAAGGGGATAGGGGGAGGGCCCTACGAGCAGTACTTC.

This clonotype was seen at least ten times. The rearrangement links TRBV6-6 to TRBJ2-5; possibly TRBD2 for D (5 bases). The V end lost 2 bases, the J end lost 5 bases, and 15 bases lay between the germline ends. In germline, CDR1 is MNHNY, CDR2 SVGAGI (reference sequence). The CDR3 runs 15 residues. The CDR3 DNA sequence: TGTGCCAGCAGTTACGGCGGGTTTGGTTCGGAGACCCAGTACTTC. Its translation: CASSYGGFGSETQYF.

The chain combines TRBV5-5 with TRBJ2-3, with 10 bases fitting TRBD2. The CDR3 contains 19 residues. Germline V gives CDR1 SGHKS, CDR2 YYEKEE (reference sequence). V was clipped by 2 bases and J by 3 bases; unmatched bases: 15. CDR3 coding DNA: TGTGCCAGCAGCTTCCTAGCGGGAGAGCCAGAAACGTTAACAGATACGCAGTATTTT. Amino acids: CASSFLAGEPETLTDTQYF.

Only one count was recorded for this clonotype. The rearrangement joins TRBV9 to TRBJ2-5; perhaps D is TRBD1 or TRBD2 (5 bases each). The CDR3 runs 14 residues. V was cut by 0 bases and J by 5 bases, with 11 bases left in between. Germline CDR1 is SGDLS and CDR2 is YYNGEE. CDR3 in DNA: TGTGCCAGCAGCGTAGCGGGGCAGAGGGAGACCCAGTACTTC. Encoded protein: CASSVAGQRETQYF.

The V gene is TRBV24-1, the J gene TRBJ2-1; D is ambiguous. This CDR3 is built from 14 residues. Trimming took off 6 bases at V and 9 bases at J, with 17 bases between the two ends. The germline gives CDR1 KGHDR, CDR2 SFDVKD. For the CDR3, the DNA is TGTGCCACCAGTAATGGTGCCGGATCGGTTGAGCAGTTCTTC. This gives the protein CATSNGAGSVEQFF.

V is TRBV7-2 and J is TRBJ2-3; perhaps TRBD2 as D (6 bases). V was trimmed by 1 base and J by 1 base, leaving 9 bases between them. Germline assignment: CDR1 SGHTA and CDR2 FQGNSA. CDR3 length: 15 amino acids. This chain's CDR3 is CASSLGRRGTDTQYF. DNA of the CDR3: TGTGCCAGCAGCTTAGGTCGGAGGGGCACAGATACGCAGTATTTT.

At least ten counts were recorded for this clonotype. V gene TRBV2 combines with J gene TRBJ2-7; 7 bases are shared with TRBD1. The CDR3 consists of 17 residues. In germline, CDR1 is SNHLY, CDR2 FYNNEI. The V gene end was trimmed by 5 bases and the J gene end by 5 bases; junction bases not matched to a gene: 18. The chain's CDR3 is CASSFLIQTGSQDEQYF. The CDR3 DNA is TGTGCCAGCAGTTTCCTTATCCAGACAGGGTCCCAGGACGAGCAGTACTTC.

The V call is TRBV20-1, the J call TRBJ2-7, with 7 positions matching TRBD2. Germline CDR1 reads DFQATT; CDR2 reads SNEGSKA (reference sequence). CDR3 length equals 13 residues. Losses at the gene ends were 5 bases for V and 4 bases for J; bases not matched to a gene: 8. CDR3 in amino acids: CSASRGFVYEQYF. The DNA for the CDR3 is TGCAGTGCTTCGCGGGGGTTCGTATACGAGCAGTACTTC.

The gene calls are TRBV2 and TRBJ2-5; D unclear. The length of the CDR3 is 14 residues. Trimming took 3 bases from V and 0 from J, leaving 8 bases between them. CDR1 and CDR2 from the germline V gene are SNHLY and FYNNEI. CDR3 region: CASSDQVHQETQYF. In nucleotides, the CDR3 is TGTGCCAGCAGTGACCAGGTACACCAAGAGACCCAGTACTTC.

This chain connects TRBV7-8 to TRBJ1-5; D is possibly TRBD1 (5 bases). CDR3 size: 14 residues. V was clipped by 5 bases and J by 6 bases, with 14 bases between them. CDR1 SGHVS and CDR2 FQNEAQ come from the germline V gene. The CDR3 DNA is TGTGCCAGCAGCCTTGGGGGACTCAGTCAGCCCCAGCATTTT. As protein: CASSLGGLSQPQHF.

This clonotype appeared a few times. J is TRBJ1-5 and V is TRBV7-2; TRBD1 is a possible D gene (6 bases). The CDR3 is 15 residues long. Per germline, CDR1 SGHTA and CDR2 FQGNSA. Trimming stripped 5 bases from V and 5 bases from J, with 16 bases between. Written as DNA, the CDR3 is TGTGCCAGCAGCATGCTTGTCAGGGGCCATCAGCCCCAGCATTTT. Translating gives CASSMLVRGHQPQHF.

The genes are TRBV2 and TRBJ2-2; D unresolved. This CDR3 has 14 residues. V gave up 2 bases and J gave up 5 bases, with 9 bases separating them. Germline CDR1 is SNHLY and CDR2 is FYNNEI. The CDR3 DNA follows: TGTGCCAGCAGTGAATTGCGAAAAACCGGGGAGCTGTTTTTT. It yields the protein CASSELRKTGELFF. The full variable domain, its missing parts supplied by reference TRBV2 and TRBJ2-2, is EPEVTQTPSHQVTQMGQEVILRCVPISNHLYFYWYRQILGQKVEFLVSFYNNEISEKSEIFDDQFSVERPDGSNFTLKIRSTKLEDSAMYFCASSELRKTGELFFGEGSRLTVL.

This sequence joins TRBV7-9 and TRBJ1-1, with D hard to call. This CDR3 has 13 residues. The ends were cut back, 3 bases at V and 10 bases at J, with 15 bases in the middle. Germline CDR1 is SEHNR and CDR2 is FQNEAQ (reference sequence). The CDR3 loop is CASSLGNSLVAFF. CDR3 bases: TGTGCCAGCAGCTTGGGAAACAGTCTTGTAGCTTTCTTT.

This clonotype came up many times. The rearrangement links TRBV11-2 to TRBJ2-7, with TRBD2 matching 7 bases. Germline CDR1 reads SGHAT; CDR2 reads FQNNGV. V shed 4 bases and J 3 bases; nucleotides not matched to a gene: 6. There are 14 residues in the CDR3. The CDR3 nucleotides read TGTGCCAGCAGCTCATGGGGACTAATCTACGAGCAGTACTTC. This translates into CASSSWGLIYEQYF.

This chain links TRBV19 with TRBJ2-7; 11 bases line up with TRBD2. The CDR3 totals 16 residues. Germline-derived CDR1 and CDR2 are LNHDA and SQIVND (reference sequence). Losses at the gene ends were 2 bases for V and 2 bases for J; bases not matched to a gene: 5. CDR3 region: CASSIKGLAATYEQYF. The CDR3 DNA reads TGTGCCAGTAGTATAAAGGGACTAGCGGCAACCTACGAGCAGTACTTC.

This chain links TRBV12-3 or TRBV12-4 with TRBJ1-2; no clear D. This CDR3 is 13 amino acids long. Trimming removed 7 bases from V and 4 bases from J, with 13 bases in between. The CDR3 here is CASTAGSGYGYTF. Here the CDR3 DNA reads TGTGCCAGCACGGCGGGCTCGGGCTATGGCTACACCTTC.